A selection of T cell receptor beta chains follows, all from one sample in a study of T-cell memory formation after mild COVID-19. MiXCR was run by TCRdb on the 5' RACE reads, yielding one entry per CDR3 protein. Among around 200,000 distinct CDR3 sequences listed, 9.5% were seen once. Sequencing was carried out using PBMCs or a T cell subset sorted from them (not recorded which). All receptors come from a man between 18 and 35 years old who had mild COVID-19 (a few samples of this study predate the infection). Cell type and time point are not known. Each CDR3 is given with its conserved first and last residue. Fields, in order: V gene, J gene, clone size, D gene, CDR3 DNA, CDR3 protein. The D gene is left open where the match is weak. Clone size, where shown, is once, few, many, or a class for clones that have expanded.

TRBV9,TRBJ1-4,-,-,TGTGCCAGCAGCCGTGACCCCGGGACGGCTAATGAAAAACTGTTTTTT,CASSRDPGTANEKLFF
TRBV6-2/TRBV6-3,TRBJ2-5,few,-,TGTGCCAGCAGTTACTCGATTCTCATCGGGTTCGGTGAGGAGACCCAGTACTTC,CASSYSILIGFGEETQYF
TRBV3-1,TRBJ2-6,few,TRBD1,TGTGCCAGCAGCCAACGGACAGGGGGCGCATTCTCTGGGGCCAACGTCCTGACTTTC,CASSQRTGGAFSGANVLTF
TRBV4-3,TRBJ2-7,many,-,TGCGCCAGCAGCCAAGACCTACAGCTATACGAGCAGTACTTC,CASSQDLQLYEQYF
TRBV20-1,TRBJ1-2,once,TRBD1,TGCAGTGCGCCTCCTTCGCGGACAGGGAGTCCTGGCTACACCTTC,CSAPPSRTGSPGYTF
TRBV28,TRBJ1-1,-,-,TGTGCCAGCTGTCGGGGGGCTTCGAACACTGAAGCTTTCTTT,CASCRGASNTEAFF
TRBV6-2/TRBV6-3,TRBJ2-5,few,-,TGTGCCACCAGTTACGGGGGCCCCCGGCAAGAGACCCAGTACTTC,CATSYGGPRQETQYF
TRBV6-7,TRBJ2-1,few,-,TGTGCCAGCAGCTCCCTGTGGGGGGCCCCGTACAATGAGCAGTTCTTC,CASSSLWGAPYNEQFF
TRBV12-3/TRBV12-4,TRBJ1-4,few,-,TGTGCCAGCAGCAACCCCTTGACAACAACTAATGAAAAACTGTTTTTT,CASSNPLTTTNEKLFF
TRBV28,TRBJ2-5,-,TRBD2,TGTGCCAGCACCGTTGGGACTAGCGAATATGAAGAGACCCAGTACTTC,CASTVGTSEYEETQYF
TRBV5-1,TRBJ2-2,many,-,TGCGCCAGCAGCTTGGCCGTGACAGCGACCGGGGAGCTGTTTTTT,CASSLAVTATGELFF
TRBV5-1,TRBJ1-2,-,TRBD1,TGCGCCAGCAGCACCGGGACAGGGTGGGGAAACTATGGCTACACCTTC,CASSTGTGWGNYGYTF
TRBV24-1,TRBJ1-2,-,-,TGTGCCACCAGTGATGTATCAGGAACCGCGAGCGGCTACACCTTC,CATSDVSGTASGYTF
TRBV4-3,TRBJ2-3,few,-,TGCGCCAGCAGCCAAGGGTATTCCAGCACAGATACGCAGTATTTT,CASSQGYSSTDTQYF
TRBV24-1,TRBJ2-1,-,TRBD1,TGTGCCACCAGCAGGGACAGGGGATTTGATGAGCAGTTCTTC,CATSRDRGFDEQFF
TRBV3-1,TRBJ1-6,few,-,TGTGCCAGCAGCCAACTGGACGGTAATAATTCACCCCTCCACTTT,CASSQLDGNNSPLHF
TRBV7-2,TRBJ2-3,-,TRBD1,TGTGCCAGCAGCCGAGTGGGACAGGGAGCAGATACGCAGTATTTT,CASSRVGQGADTQYF
TRBV3-1,TRBJ1-2,few,-,TGTGCCAGCAGCCAAGAGGCCAGGCAGGCCTATGGCTACACCTTC,CASSQEARQAYGYTF
TRBV7-9,TRBJ2-5,few,-,TGTGCCAGCAGCTTACCCCCCGGGGTGGAGACCCAGTACTTC,CASSLPPGVETQYF
TRBV19,TRBJ1-3,few,-,TGTGCCAGTAGCCCCGGGACCGCCAGGGGTGGAAACACCATATATTTT,CASSPGTARGGNTIYF
TRBV5-5,TRBJ1-5,many,TRBD1,TGTGCCAGCAGCCCTTGGGACAGTTCGAGGACATATAGCAATCAGCCCCAGCATTTT,CASSPWDSSRTYSNQPQHF
TRBV7-2,TRBJ2-1,few,-,TGTGCCAGCAGCTTAAGGCAGGCGCAGTTCTTC,CASSLRQAQFF
TRBV5-6,TRBJ2-7,many,-,TGTGCCAGCAGAGCGGCAGGCGAAAACTACGAGCAGTACTTC,CASRAAGENYEQYF
TRBV10-3,TRBJ1-1,-,-,TGTGCCATCAGTGTCAAAGGAGAGGACACTGAAGCTTTCTTT,CAISVKGEDTEAFF
TRBV7-3,TRBJ2-1,few,TRBD1,TGTGCCAGCAGCTTAACGGGGGCCGGGACAGGATATAATGAGCAGTTCTTC,CASSLTGAGTGYNEQFF
TRBV5-6,TRBJ2-3,-,-,TGTGCCAGCAGCTTGGGGGCGGGGGCTAGCACAGATACGCAGTATTTT,CASSLGAGASTDTQYF
TRBV19,TRBJ2-1,few,-,TGTGCCAGTAGTCCCGGACAGGGAGGGTGGAATGAGCAGTTCTTC,CASSPGQGGWNEQFF
TRBV4-2,TRBJ1-1,-,TRBD1,TGTGCCAGCAGTTCGGTACGGGACAGGGCGAACACTGAAGCTTTCTTT,CASSSVRDRANTEAFF
TRBV7-2,TRBJ2-3,many,-,TGTGCCAGCAGGATTGCAGGGCTTAGCACAGATACGCAGTATTTT,CASRIAGLSTDTQYF
TRBV3-1,TRBJ2-6,-,TRBD1,TGTGCCAGCAGCCCCCCGGACAGGGAGTTATGGTCACCTGGGGCCAACGTCCTGACTTTC,CASSPPDRELWSPGANVLTF
TRBV5-1,TRBJ2-6,few,-,TGCGCCAGCAGCTTCGCAGGGGCTGGGGCCAACGTCCTGACTTTC,CASSFAGAGANVLTF
TRBV18,TRBJ1-5,-,TRBD1,TGTGCCAGCTCACCATTCCCGACAGGGTCTCAGCCCCAGCATTTT,CASSPFPTGSQPQHF
TRBV18,TRBJ1-1,few,-,TGTGCCAGCTCACCCGTAACAGGGTCCGACACTGAAGCTTTCTTT,CASSPVTGSDTEAFF
TRBV4-3,TRBJ2-1,few,-,TGCGCCAGCAGCCAAGATTTAGGCCTCAATGAGCAGTTCTTC,CASSQDLGLNEQFF
TRBV2,TRBJ1-2,few,TRBD1,TGTGCCAGCAGTGCACAGGGGTCTAACTATGGCTACACCTTC,CASSAQGSNYGYTF
TRBV4-1,TRBJ2-3,few,-,TGCGCCAGCAGCCCAGCCGAGGGGGATACGCAGTATTTT,CASSPAEGDTQYF
TRBV5-1,TRBJ2-6,few,-,TGCGCCAGCAGCGAAAATGCTATCTCTGGGGCCAACGTCCTGACTTTC,CASSENAISGANVLTF
TRBV18,TRBJ2-1,-,TRBD1,TGTGCCAGCTCACCTTTGACAGGGAGAGGCAATGAGCAGTTCTTC,CASSPLTGRGNEQFF
TRBV5-5,TRBJ2-3,many,TRBD1,TGTGCCAGCAGCACTACAGGGGTTTTTACAGATACGCAGTATTTT,CASSTTGVFTDTQYF
TRBV7-6,TRBJ2-7,-,-,TGTGCCAGCAGCGAACAGGGGCGGGGAGAGCAGTACTTC,CASSEQGRGEQYF
TRBV7-2,TRBJ1-3,-,-,TGTGCCAGCAGCTTCGGGGCCTCTGGAAACACCATATATTTT,CASSFGASGNTIYF
TRBV20-1,TRBJ1-1,few,-,TGCAGTGCTAGGGAGTCGATGAACACTGAAGCTTTCTTT,CSARESMNTEAFF
TRBV5-1,TRBJ1-2,many,-,TGCGCCAGCAGCACCGACAACTATGGCTACACCTTC,CASSTDNYGYTF
TRBV7-6,TRBJ2-5,many,TRBD1,TGTGCCAGCAGCTTACGACCAGGGGGCGCGGGGGAGACCCAGTACTTC,CASSLRPGGAGETQYF
TRBV20-1,TRBJ2-3,-,-,TGCAGTGCTAGTCGGCCAGGGTATACAGATACGCAGTATTTT,CSASRPGYTDTQYF
TRBV28,TRBJ2-5,few,-,TGTGCCAGCACCCGGGACCCAGAGACCCAGTACTTC,CASTRDPETQYF
TRBV5-4,TRBJ2-4,few,TRBD2,TGTGCCAGCAGCCACGGGGGGGAGCTAGCCAAAAACATTCAGTACTTC,CASSHGGELAKNIQYF
TRBV3-1,TRBJ2-3,few,TRBD2,TGTGCCAGCAGCCAAGTCCGGCTAGCGGGGGCAGATACGCAGTATTTT,CASSQVRLAGADTQYF
TRBV5-1,TRBJ1-3,-,-,TGCGCCAGCAGCCCGACGGACCCGCCTGGAAACACCATATATTTT,CASSPTDPPGNTIYF
TRBV5-1,TRBJ2-2,many,-,TGCGCCAGCAGCGGAGCGTTGGTGGACGGGGAGCTGTTTTTT,CASSGALVDGELFF
TRBV4-3,TRBJ2-1,-,TRBD2,TGCGCCAGCAGCCAAGACCGACTAGCGGGGGGGGATGAGCAGTTCTTC,CASSQDRLAGGDEQFF
TRBV7-2,TRBJ2-5,few,-,TGTGCCAGCAGCTTAGAAGGGCTAGCCTGGAACCAAGAGACCCAGTACTTC,CASSLEGLAWNQETQYF
TRBV7-2,TRBJ2-5,-,TRBD2,TGTGCCAGCAGCCCCCGGGTAGCGGGGGTAGAGACCCAGTACTTC,CASSPRVAGVETQYF
TRBV12-3/TRBV12-4,TRBJ2-1,many,-,TGTGCCAGCAGGGGGGGACGGTACAATGAGCAGTTCTTC,CASRGGRYNEQFF
TRBV20-1,TRBJ2-3,-,TRBD2,TGCAGTGCTAGAGTGATGGGTAGCGGGGGCACAGATACGCAGTATTTT,CSARVMGSGGTDTQYF
TRBV28,TRBJ1-4,-,-,TGTGCCAGCAGTTTTCCGAGGGATGAAAAACTGTTTTTT,CASSFPRDEKLFF
TRBV13,TRBJ2-3,-,TRBD2,TGTGCCAGCAGCTCCACAGCGGGGAGGCAGTATTTT,CASSSTAGRQYF